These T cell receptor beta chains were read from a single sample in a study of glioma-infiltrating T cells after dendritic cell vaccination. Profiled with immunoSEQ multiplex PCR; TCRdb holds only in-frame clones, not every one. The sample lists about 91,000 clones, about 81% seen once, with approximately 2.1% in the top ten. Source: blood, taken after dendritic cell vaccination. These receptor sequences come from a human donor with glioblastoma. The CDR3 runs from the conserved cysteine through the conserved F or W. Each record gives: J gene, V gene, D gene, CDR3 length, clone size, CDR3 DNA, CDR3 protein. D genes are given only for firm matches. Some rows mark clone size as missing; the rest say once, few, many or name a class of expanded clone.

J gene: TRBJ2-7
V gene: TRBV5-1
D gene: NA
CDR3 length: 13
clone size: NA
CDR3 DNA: TGCGCCAGCAGCTGGACGGGGTCGGAGGAGCAGTACTTC
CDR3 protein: CASSWTGSEEQYF

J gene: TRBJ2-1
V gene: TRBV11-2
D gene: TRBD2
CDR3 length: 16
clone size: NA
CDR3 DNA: TGTGCCAGCAGCTTATTCGCGGGAGGTCCCCCAAATGAGCAGTTCTTC
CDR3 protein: CASSLFAGGPPNEQFF

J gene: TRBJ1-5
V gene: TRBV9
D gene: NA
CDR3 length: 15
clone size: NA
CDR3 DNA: TGTGCCAGCAGTGTGGACAGTAGTAGCAATCAGCCCCAGCATTTT
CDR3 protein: CASSVDSSSNQPQHF

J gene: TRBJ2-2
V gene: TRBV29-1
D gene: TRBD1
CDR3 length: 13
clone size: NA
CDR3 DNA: TGCAGCGCCCGACAGGGGGGCACCGGGGAGCTGTTTTTT
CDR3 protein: CSARQGGTGELFF

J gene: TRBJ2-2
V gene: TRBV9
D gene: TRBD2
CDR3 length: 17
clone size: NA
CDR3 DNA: TGTGCCAGCAGCCCTCCGGGACTAGCGGGAGGGGGCGGGGAGCTGTTTTTT
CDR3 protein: CASSPPGLAGGGGELFF

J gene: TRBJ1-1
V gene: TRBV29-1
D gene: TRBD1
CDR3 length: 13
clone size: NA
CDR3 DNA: TGCAGCGTCGAGGCTAAAGGGGGCTCTGAAGCTTTCTTT
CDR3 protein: CSVEAKGGSEAFF

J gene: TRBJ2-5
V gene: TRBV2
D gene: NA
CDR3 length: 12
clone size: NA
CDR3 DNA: TGTGCCAGCACGACAATTGGGGAGACCCAGTACTTC
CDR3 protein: CASTTIGETQYF

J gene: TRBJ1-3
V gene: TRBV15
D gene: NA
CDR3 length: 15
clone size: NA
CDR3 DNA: TGTGCCACCAGCAGAGATGCGATCTCTGGAAACACCATATATTTT
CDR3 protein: CATSRDAISGNTIYF

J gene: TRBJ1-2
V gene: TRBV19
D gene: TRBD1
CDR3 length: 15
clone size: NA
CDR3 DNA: TGTGCCAGTAGTATAGATTCTGGACAGGCAGACGGCTACACCTTC
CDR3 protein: CASSIDSGQADGYTF

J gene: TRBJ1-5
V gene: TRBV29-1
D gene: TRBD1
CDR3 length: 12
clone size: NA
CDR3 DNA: TGCAGCGTTACCGGGACAGATCAGCCCCAGCATTTT
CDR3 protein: CSVTGTDQPQHF

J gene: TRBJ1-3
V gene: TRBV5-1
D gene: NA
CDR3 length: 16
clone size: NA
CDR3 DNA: TGCGCCAGCAGCTTTGATACGACAGGCTCTGGAAACACCATATATTTT
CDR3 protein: CASSFDTTGSGNTIYF

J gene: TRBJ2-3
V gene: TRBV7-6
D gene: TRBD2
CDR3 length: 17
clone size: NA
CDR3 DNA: TGTGCCAGCAGCTTGGCAGCGGGAAGGACTAGCACAGATACGCAGTATTTT
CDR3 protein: CASSLAAGRTSTDTQYF

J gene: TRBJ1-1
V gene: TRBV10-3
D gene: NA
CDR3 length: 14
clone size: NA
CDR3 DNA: TGTGCCATCAGTGACCCTCAGGGGTTAGGGCAAGCTTTCTTT
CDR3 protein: CAISDPQGLGQAFF

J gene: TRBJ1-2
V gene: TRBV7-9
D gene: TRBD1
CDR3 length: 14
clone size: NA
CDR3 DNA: TGTGCCAGCAGCAGGAGGGACAGGGCGTGGGGCTACACCTTC
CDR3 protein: CASSRRDRAWGYTF

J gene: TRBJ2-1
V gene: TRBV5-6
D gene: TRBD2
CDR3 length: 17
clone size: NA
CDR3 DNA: TGTGCCAGCAGTGGGGGGGGACTAGGCCTTAGGTACAATGAGCAGTTCTTC
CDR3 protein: CASSGGGLGLRYNEQFF

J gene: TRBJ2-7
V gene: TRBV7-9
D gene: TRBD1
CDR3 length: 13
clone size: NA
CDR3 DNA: TGTGCCAGCAGCCCCCAACAGGGGGGCGAGCAGTACTTC
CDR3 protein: CASSPQQGGEQYF

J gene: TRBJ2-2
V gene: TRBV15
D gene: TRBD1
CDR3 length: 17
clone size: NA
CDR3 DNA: TGTGCCACCAGCAGGGGCCTAGGGACAGGGAACACCGGGGAGCTGTTTTTT
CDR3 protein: CATSRGLGTGNTGELFF

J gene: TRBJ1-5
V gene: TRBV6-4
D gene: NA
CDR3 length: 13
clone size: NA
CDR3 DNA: TGTGCCAGCAGTGAGCAGTGGAATCAGCCCCAGCATTTT
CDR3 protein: CASSEQWNQPQHF

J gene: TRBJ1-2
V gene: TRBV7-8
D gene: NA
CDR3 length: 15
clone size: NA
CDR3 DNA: TGTGCCAGCAGCTTAGGGGCAGGGTTGCCGGGTGGCTACACCTTC
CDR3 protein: CASSLGAGLPGGYTF

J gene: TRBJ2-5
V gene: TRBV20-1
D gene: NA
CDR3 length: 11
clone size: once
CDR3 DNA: TGCAGTGCTAGCGGGGGAGAGACCCAGTACTTC
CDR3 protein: CSASGGETQYF

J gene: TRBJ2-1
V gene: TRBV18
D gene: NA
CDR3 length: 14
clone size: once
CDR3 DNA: TGTGCCAGCTCACCGGGATCAGGGTTAGGTGAGCAGTTCTTC
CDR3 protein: CASSPGSGLGEQFF

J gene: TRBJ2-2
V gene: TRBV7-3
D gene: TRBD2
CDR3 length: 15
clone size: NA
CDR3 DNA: TGTGCCAGCAGTAATCCGGGACTAGGCACCGGGGAGCTGTTTTTT
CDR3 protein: CASSNPGLGTGELFF

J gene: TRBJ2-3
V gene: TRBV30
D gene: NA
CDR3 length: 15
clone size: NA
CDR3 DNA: TGTGCCTGGAGTATCCGGACTGCTCTCACAGATACGCAGTATTTT
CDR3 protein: CAWSIRTALTDTQYF

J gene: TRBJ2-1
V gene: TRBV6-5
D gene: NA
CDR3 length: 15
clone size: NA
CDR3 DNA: TGTGCCAGCAGTTACGACATCGAACCGTACAATGAGCAGTTCTTC
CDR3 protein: CASSYDIEPYNEQFF

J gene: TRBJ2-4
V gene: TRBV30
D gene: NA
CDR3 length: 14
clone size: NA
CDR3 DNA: TGTGCCTGGAGTTCTTCGACAGAGTCGAGCATTCAGTACTTC
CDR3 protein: CAWSSSTESSIQYF

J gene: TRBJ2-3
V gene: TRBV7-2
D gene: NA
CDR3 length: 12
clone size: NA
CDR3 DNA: TGTGCCAGCAGCTCCCAAACAGATACGCAGTATTTT
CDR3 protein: CASSSQTDTQYF

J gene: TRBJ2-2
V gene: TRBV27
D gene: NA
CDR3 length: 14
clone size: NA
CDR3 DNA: TGTGCCAGCAGTTTATCCCAGGGGACCGGGGAGCTGTTTTTT
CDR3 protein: CASSLSQGTGELFF

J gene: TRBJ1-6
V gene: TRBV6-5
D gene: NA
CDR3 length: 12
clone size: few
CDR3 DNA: TGTGCCAGCAGTCAATATAATTCACCCCTCCACTTT
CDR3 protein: CASSQYNSPLHF

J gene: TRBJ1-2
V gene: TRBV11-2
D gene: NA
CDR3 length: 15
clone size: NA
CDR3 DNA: TGTGCCAGCAGCCTTTCTAGGGGGTGGAACTATGGCTACACCTTC
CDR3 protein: CASSLSRGWNYGYTF

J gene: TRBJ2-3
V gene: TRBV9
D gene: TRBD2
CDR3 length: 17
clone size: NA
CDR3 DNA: TGTGCCAGCAGCGTCACCGGGGGACTAGCACACACAGATACGCAGTATTTT
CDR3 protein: CASSVTGGLAHTDTQYF

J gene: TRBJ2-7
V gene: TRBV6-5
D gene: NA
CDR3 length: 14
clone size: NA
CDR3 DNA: TGTGCCAGCAGTTACCAGGGTTCCAGTGGGGAGCAGTACTTC
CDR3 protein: CASSYQGSSGEQYF

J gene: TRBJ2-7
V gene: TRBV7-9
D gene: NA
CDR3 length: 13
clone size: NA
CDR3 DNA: TGTGCCAGCATCGGGGATCTTATCTACGAGCAGTACTTC
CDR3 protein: CASIGDLIYEQYF

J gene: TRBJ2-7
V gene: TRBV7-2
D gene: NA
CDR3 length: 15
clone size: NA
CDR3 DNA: TGTGCCAGCAGCCGATTCGGCAGCGGAACGGGCGAGCAGTACTTC
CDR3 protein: CASSRFGSGTGEQYF

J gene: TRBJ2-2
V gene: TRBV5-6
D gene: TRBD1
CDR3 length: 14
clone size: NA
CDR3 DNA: TGTGCCAGCAGCCAGACAGGGGCTCGGTTAGTGCCGTTTTTT
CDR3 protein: CASSQTGARLVPFF

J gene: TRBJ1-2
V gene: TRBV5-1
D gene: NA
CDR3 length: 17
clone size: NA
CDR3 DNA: TGCGCCAGCAGCTTGTTAGCCGACGGGGTCTCGAGGGTTGGCTACACCTTC
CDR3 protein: CASSLLADGVSRVGYTF

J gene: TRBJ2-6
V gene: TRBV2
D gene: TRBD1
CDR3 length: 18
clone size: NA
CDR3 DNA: TGTGCCAGCAGACCCGGGACAGGCGTCTCCTCTGGGGCCAACGTCCTGACTTTC
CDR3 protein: CASRPGTGVSSGANVLTF

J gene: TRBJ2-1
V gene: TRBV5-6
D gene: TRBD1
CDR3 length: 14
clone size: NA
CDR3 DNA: TGTGCCAGCAGCCCGAGAGGGGACAGGGGGGAGCAGTTCTTC
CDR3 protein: CASSPRGDRGEQFF

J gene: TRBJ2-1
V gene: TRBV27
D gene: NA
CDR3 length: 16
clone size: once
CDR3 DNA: TGTGCCAGCAGTTTCAAACCCCCAGGCTCCTACAATGAGCAGTTCTTC
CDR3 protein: CASSFKPPGSYNEQFF

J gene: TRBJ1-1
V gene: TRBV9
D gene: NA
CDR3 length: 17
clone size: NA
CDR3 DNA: TGTGCCAGCAGCGTAGGTCTTGGAACACAGGGCCGCACTGAAGCTTTCTTT
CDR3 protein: CASSVGLGTQGRTEAFF

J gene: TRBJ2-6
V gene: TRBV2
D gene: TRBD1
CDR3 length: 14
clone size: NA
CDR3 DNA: TGTGCCACCAAAAGGGGGCTTGGGGCCAACGTCCTGACTTTC
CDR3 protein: CATKRGLGANVLTF

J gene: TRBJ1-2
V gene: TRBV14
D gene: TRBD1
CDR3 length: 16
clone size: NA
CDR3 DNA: TGTGCCAGCAGCCCGTATCCTTTCTTGACAGGGAATGGCTACACCTTC
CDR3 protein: CASSPYPFLTGNGYTF

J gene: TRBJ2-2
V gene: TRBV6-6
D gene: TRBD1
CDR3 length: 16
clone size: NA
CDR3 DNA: TGTGCCAGCAGTTACTCTACCGGGACAGTGCCCGGGGAGCTGTTTTTT
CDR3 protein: CASSYSTGTVPGELFF

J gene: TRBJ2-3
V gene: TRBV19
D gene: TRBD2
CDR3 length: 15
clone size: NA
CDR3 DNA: TGTGCCAGTAGCTTTAGCGGGGGAAACACAGATACGCAGTATTTT
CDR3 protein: CASSFSGGNTDTQYF

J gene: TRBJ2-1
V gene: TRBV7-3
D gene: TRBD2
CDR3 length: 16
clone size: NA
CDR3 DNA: TGTGCCAGCAGCTTAGTTCCGGGACTAGCGGGTAATGAGCAGTTCTTC
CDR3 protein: CASSLVPGLAGNEQFF

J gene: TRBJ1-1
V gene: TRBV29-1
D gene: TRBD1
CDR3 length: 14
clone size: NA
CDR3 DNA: TGCAGCGTTGATGGACAGGGGGCCCTCAATGAGGCTTTCTTT
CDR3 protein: CSVDGQGALNEAFF

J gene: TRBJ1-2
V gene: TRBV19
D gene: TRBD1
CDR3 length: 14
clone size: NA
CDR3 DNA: TGTGCCAGTAGGACAGGGGGACCAAACTATGGCTACACCTTC
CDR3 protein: CASRTGGPNYGYTF

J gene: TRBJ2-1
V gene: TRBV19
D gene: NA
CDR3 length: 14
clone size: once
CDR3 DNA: TGTGCCAGTATGGCGCAGGGAAGTTTCGATGAGCAGTTCTTC
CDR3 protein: CASMAQGSFDEQFF

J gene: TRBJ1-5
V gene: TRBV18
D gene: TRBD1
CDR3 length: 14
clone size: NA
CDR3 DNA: TGTGCCAGCTCACCAGGCAGGGGGAATCAGCCCCAGCATTTT
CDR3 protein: CASSPGRGNQPQHF

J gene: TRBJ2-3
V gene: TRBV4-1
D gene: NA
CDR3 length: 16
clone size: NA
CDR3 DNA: TGCGCCAGCAGCCACCCACGGACTCACTTGGTAGATACGCAGTATTTT
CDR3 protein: CASSHPRTHLVDTQYF

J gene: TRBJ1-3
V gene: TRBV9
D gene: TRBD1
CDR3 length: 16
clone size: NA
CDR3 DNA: TGTGCCAGCAGCGTAGCGACAGGGGCTTGGGGAAACACCATATATTTT
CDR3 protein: CASSVATGAWGNTIYF

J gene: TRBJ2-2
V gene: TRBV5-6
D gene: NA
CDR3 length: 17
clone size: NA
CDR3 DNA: TGTGCCAGCAGCTTGGTCGTGGGGGGGGCGACCACCGGGGAGCTGTTTTTT
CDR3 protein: CASSLVVGGATTGELFF

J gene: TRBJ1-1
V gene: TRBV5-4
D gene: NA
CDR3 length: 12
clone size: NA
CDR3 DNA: TGTGCCAGCAGCTTGACGGACATGGAAGCTTTCTTT
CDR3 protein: CASSLTDMEAFF